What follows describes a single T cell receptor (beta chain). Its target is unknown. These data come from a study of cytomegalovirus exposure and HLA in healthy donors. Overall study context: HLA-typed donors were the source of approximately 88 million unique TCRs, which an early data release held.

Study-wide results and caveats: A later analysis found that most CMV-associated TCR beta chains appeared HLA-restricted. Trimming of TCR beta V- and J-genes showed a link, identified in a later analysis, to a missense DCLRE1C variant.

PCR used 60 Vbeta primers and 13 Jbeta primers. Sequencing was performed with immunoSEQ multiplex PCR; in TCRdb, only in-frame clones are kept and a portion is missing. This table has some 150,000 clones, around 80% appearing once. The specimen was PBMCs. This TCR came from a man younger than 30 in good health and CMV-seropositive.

The CDR3, as DNA: TGCGCCAGCAGCCAAGGTCCGGGGATGAACACTGAAGCTTTCTTT. This codes for CASSQGPGMNTEAFF. The chain joins TRBV4-1 to TRBJ1-1; D is unresolved. V dropped 1 base and J dropped 0 bases, with 9 bases sitting between them. The CDR3 has 15 residues. The germline gives CDR1 MGHRA, CDR2 YSYEKL.